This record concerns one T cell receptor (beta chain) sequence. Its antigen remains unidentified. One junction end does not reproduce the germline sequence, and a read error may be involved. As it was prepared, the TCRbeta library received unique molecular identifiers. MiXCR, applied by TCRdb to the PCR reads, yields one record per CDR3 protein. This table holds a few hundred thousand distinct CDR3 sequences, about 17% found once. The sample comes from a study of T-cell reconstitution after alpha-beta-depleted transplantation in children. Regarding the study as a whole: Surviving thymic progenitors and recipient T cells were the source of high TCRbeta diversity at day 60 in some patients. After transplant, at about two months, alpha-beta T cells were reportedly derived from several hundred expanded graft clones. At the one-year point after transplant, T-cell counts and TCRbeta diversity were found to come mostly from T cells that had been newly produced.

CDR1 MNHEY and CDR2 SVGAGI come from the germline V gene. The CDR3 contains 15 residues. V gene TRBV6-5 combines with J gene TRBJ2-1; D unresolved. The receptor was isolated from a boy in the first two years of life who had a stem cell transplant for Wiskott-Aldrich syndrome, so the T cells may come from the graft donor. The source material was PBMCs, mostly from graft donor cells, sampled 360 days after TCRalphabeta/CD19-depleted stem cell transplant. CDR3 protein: CASSYGSFPYNQQFF. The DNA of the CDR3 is TGTGCCAGCAGTTACGGTAGTTTTCCCTACAATCAGCAGTTCTTC.